Following are 21 T cell receptor beta chains from one sample sequenced in a study of T cell responses to AZD1222 COVID-19 vaccine. The method was immunoSEQ multiplex PCR; TCRdb's version includes in-frame clones alone and lacks a portion of them. The sample includes approximately 120,000 clones, roughly 90% seen only once; the top ten take more than 4%. This specimen consisted of peripheral blood, obtained on day 0 of AZD1222 vaccination. These receptors originate from an adult in good health.

The chain couples TRBV9 to TRBJ1-2; D call uncertain. CDR1 and CDR2 from the germline V gene are SGDLS and YYNGEE. Deletions cut 4 bases from V and 2 bases from J, with 15 bases between. CDR3 length: 15 residues. The CDR3 DNA sequence: TGTGCCAGCAGCCCCGGACCCCGACAAAACTATGGCTACACCTTC. Protein product: CASSPGPRQNYGYTF.

The chain links TRBV6-6 to TRBJ1-2, with unresolved D. V was clipped by 0 bases and J by 5 bases, with 1 base between them. This CDR3 is 11 amino acids long. Germline CDR1 is MNHNY and CDR2 is SVGAGI (reference sequence). The CDR3 protein is CASSYSYGYTF. The DNA of the CDR3 is TGTGCCAGCAGTTACTCGTATGGCTACACCTTC.

The chain has TRBV5-1 and TRBJ1-1, with 9 bases lining up with TRBD1. This CDR3 contains 17 residues. J gave up 5 bases and V 0 bases, and 11 bases lay outside the gene matches. The germline CDR1 and CDR2 sequences are SGHRS and YFSETQ. CDR3 in DNA: TGCGCCAGCAGCTTGGCCACCTCGACAGGGGGTGAGACTGAAGCTTTCTTT. Protein product: CASSLATSTGGETEAFF. Complete variable domain (other parts from reference TRBV5-1 and TRBJ1-1): KAGVTQTPRYLIKTRGQQVTLSCSPISGHRSVSWYQQTPGQGLQFLFEYFSETQRNKGNFPGRFSGRQFSNSRSEMNVSTLELGDSALYLCASSLATSTGGETEAFFGQGTRLTVV.

The chain joins TRBV18 to TRBJ1-1; D is ambiguous. Germline lookup yields CDR1 KGHSH and CDR2 LQKENI. The CDR3 has 15 amino acids. V was cut by 4 bases and J by 0 bases, with 12 bases left in between. CDR3 nucleotides: TGTGCCAGCTCACGAGCCCCGGGGATGAACACTGAAGCTTTCTTT. Translating gives CASSRAPGMNTEAFF.

The rearrangement joins TRBV2 to TRBJ1-6; D might be TRBD1 (6 bases). CDR3 length: 14 residues. V was shortened by 8 bases and J by 8 bases, with 16 bases between the two germline ends. Germline-derived CDR1 and CDR2 are SNHLY and FYNNEI. The CDR3 bases are TGTGCCAGCGATATCTACAGGGCGGATTCACCCCTCCACTTT. Translating gives CASDIYRADSPLHF.

The rearrangement joins TRBV19 to TRBJ1-5; a weak D match, TRBD1 (6 bases). CDR1 and CDR2 (germline): LNHDA, SQIVND (reference sequence). V was clipped by 4 bases and J by 0 bases, with 10 bases between them. This CDR3 comprises 15 residues. For the CDR3, the DNA is TGTGCCAGTAGTAGGGGGGGCGATAGCAATCAGCCCCAGCATTTT. Encoded protein: CASSRGGDSNQPQHF.

This rearrangement joins TRBV4-3 to TRBJ1-5; 8 nucleotides agree with TRBD1. The CDR3 extends over 14 amino acids. J gave up 4 bases and V 4 bases, and 3 bases lay outside the gene matches. Germline assignment: CDR1 LGHNA and CDR2 YSLEER. The CDR3 DNA follows: TGCGCCAGCAGCCCACGGGACAGGAATCAGCCCCAGCATTTT. Its translation is CASSPRDRNQPQHF.

The chain joins TRBV11-1 to TRBJ1-2; 8 bases agree with TRBD1. Germline V gives CDR1 SGHAT, CDR2 FQDESV (reference sequence). The trim removed 6 bases at V and 5 bases at J, leaving 2 bases unmatched. CDR3 length: 12 amino acids. CDR3 sequence reads: CASSYRGYGYTF. CDR3 DNA: TGTGCCAGCAGTTACAGGGGGTATGGCTACACCTTC.

The chain carries TRBV4-2 and TRBJ2-1, with 13 bases matching TRBD2. The V segment lost 5 bases and the J segment 5 bases; nucleotides outside the gene matches: 6. This CDR3 has 16 residues. CDR1 is LGHNA and CDR2 is YNFKEQ in the germline V gene. The CDR3 region is CASSRTSGSRNNEQFF. The CDR3 nucleotides are TGTGCCAGCAGCAGGACTAGCGGGAGTCGTAACAATGAGCAGTTCTTC.

V usage is TRBV15 and J usage is TRBJ1-1; D unresolved. This CDR3 has 15 residues. The V end lost 8 bases, the J end lost 1 base, and 17 bases lay between the germline ends. Germline V gene sequence: CDR1 LNHNV, CDR2 YYDKDF (reference sequence). As DNA, the CDR3 is TGTGCCACCGACCCAGCCGGCAGGAAGAACACTGAAGCTTTCTTT. Translation gives CATDPAGRKNTEAFF.

The rearrangement uses TRBV5-1 and TRBJ2-3; D gene uncertain. Trimming removed 3 bases at V and 2 bases at J, with 7 bases between. Germline assignment: CDR1 SGHRS and CDR2 YFSETQ. The CDR3 contains 13 residues. The CDR3 loop is CASSYGLTDTQYF. CDR3 bases: TGCGCCAGCAGCTACGGGCTCACAGATACGCAGTATTTT. Full variable domain (missing parts from reference TRBV5-1 and TRBJ2-3): KAGVTQTPRYLIKTRGQQVTLSCSPISGHRSVSWYQQTPGQGLQFLFEYFSETQRNKGNFPGRFSGRQFSNSRSEMNVSTLELGDSALYLCASSYGLTDTQYFGPGTRLTVL.

The table lists this clone with a count of one. The rearrangement joins TRBV3-1 (or the pseudogene TRBV3-2) to TRBJ1-2; D may be TRBD1 (5 bases). The germline CDR1 and CDR2 sequences are LGHDT and YNNKEL (reference sequence). This CDR3 comprises 13 residues. V lost 2 bases and J lost 8, with 12 bases in between. Here the CDR3 reads CASSQRGGEGYTF. CDR3 coding DNA: TGTGCCAGCAGCCAAAGGGGAGGGGAAGGCTACACCTTC.

This clone is a singleton in its sample. The CDR3 sequence: CASSYGQGSNEKLFF. CDR3 DNA: TGTGCCAGCAGTTACGGACAGGGTTCTAATGAAAAACTGTTTTTT. This chain links TRBV6-5 with TRBJ1-4; 8 bases map to TRBD1. V gave up 2 bases and J gave up 3 bases; unmatched junction bases: 2. The CDR3 spans 15 residues. In germline, CDR1 is MNHEY, CDR2 SVGAGI.

Note on this clone: This specimen includes other DNA sequences encoding the same CDR3. V usage is TRBV11-3 and J usage is TRBJ1-1; D is perhaps TRBD1 (6 bases). The germline gives CDR1 SGHNT, CDR2 YENEEA. V lost 2 bases and J lost 8, with 12 bases in between. CDR3 length: 13 amino acids. The CDR3 here is CASSLSGGQEAFF. CDR3 bases: TGTGCCAGCAGCTTATCGGGGGGACAAGAAGCTTTCTTT. The full variable domain, completed using reference TRBV11-3 and TRBJ1-1, is EAGVVQSPRYKIIEKKQPVAFWCNPISGHNTLYWYLQNLGQGPELLIRYENEEAVDDSQLPKDRFSAERLKGVDSTLKIQPAELGDSAVYLCASSLSGGQEAFFGQGTRLTVV.

The CDR3 bases are TGTGCCAGCAGTTCAGGGACAGACGAGCAGTACTTC. It is translated as CASSSGTDEQYF. The rearrangement uses TRBV6-5 and TRBJ2-7; 7 bases line up with TRBD1. The CDR3 totals 12 residues. Germline CDR1 reads MNHEY; CDR2 reads SVGAGI. The trim removed 4 bases at V and 5 bases at J, leaving 2 bases unmatched.

This chain joins TRBV12-3 or TRBV12-4 and TRBJ1-5; D perhaps matches TRBD1 (6 bases). This CDR3 spans 13 amino acids. V was shortened by 10 bases and J by 5 bases, with 15 bases between the two germline ends. In DNA, the CDR3 is TGTGCCACCGGGGGGGACAAGGATCAGCCCCAGCATTTT. Its protein product is CATGGDKDQPQHF.

V usage is TRBV28 and J usage is TRBJ1-1; tentative D call: TRBD1 (5 bases). The germline V gene encodes CDR1 MDHEN and CDR2 SYDVKM. This CDR3 contains 14 residues. The V end lost 6 bases, the J end lost 2 bases, and 13 bases lay between the germline ends. DNA of the CDR3: TGTGCCAGCAGACCATGGCAGGGAAACACTGAAGCTTTCTTT. The encoded protein is CASRPWQGNTEAFF.

A few counts support this clone. V usage is TRBV19 and J usage is TRBJ1-1; possible D gene TRBD1, 5 bases. Trimming took off 7 bases at V and 6 bases at J, with 18 bases between the two ends. The CDR3 covers 14 residues. Germline CDR1 is LNHDA and CDR2 is SQIVND (reference sequence). CDR3 DNA sequence: TGTGCCAGTACCCCGACAGAGGTCCTAGCTGAAGCTTTCTTT. This codes for CASTPTEVLAEAFF.

The V call is TRBV7-2, the J call TRBJ2-4; 9 bases match TRBD1. The CDR3 runs 18 residues. Germline CDR1 and CDR2: SGHTA and FQGNSA. V dropped 4 bases and J dropped 2; count of bases not matched to a gene: 12. CDR3 sequence reads: CASSSRPGQGYSKNIQYF. CDR3 DNA: TGTGCCAGCAGCTCACGACCGGGACAGGGATATTCCAAAAACATTCAGTACTTC.

This clone showed up just once. The chain uses TRBV2 and TRBJ2-1; D not resolved. Germline lookup yields CDR1 SNHLY and CDR2 FYNNEI. This CDR3 is built from 13 residues. Deletions cut 7 bases from V and 7 bases from J, with 14 bases between. Here the CDR3 reads CASTIRGGNEQFF. Here the CDR3 DNA reads TGTGCCAGCACGATCCGTGGTGGAAATGAGCAGTTCTTC.

The chain links TRBV5-6 to TRBJ1-1; D remains ambiguous. The CDR3 is 14 residues long. The V end lost 0 bases, the J end lost 3 bases, and 9 bases lay between the germline ends. The germline V gene has CDR1 SGHDT and CDR2 YYEEEE. The CDR3 region has the DNA TGTGCCAGCAGCTTGGAACAGACGTACACTGAAGCTTTCTTT. Amino acids: CASSLEQTYTEAFF.